The 18 T cell receptor beta chains given below trace back to one sample, sequenced in a study of T cells in localized non-small cell lung cancer. Produced via immunoSEQ multiplex PCR; TCRdb's table is partial and in-frame only. The sample shows hundreds of clones, about 30% of them seen only once. Source: lung tumor tissue, taken before any cancer treatment. These receptors were taken from a male donor aged 60 or over with stage III lung adenocarcinoma.

V and J are TRBV6-8 and TRBJ1-1; 9 bases are a match to TRBD1. This CDR3 has 15 amino acids. Germline values: CDR1 MNHGY, CDR2 SAAAGT. V gave up 8 bases and J gave up 0 bases; unmatched junction bases: 7. CDR3 in DNA: TGTGCCAGCCGAGATCGGGACAGGGTGAACACTGAAGCTTTCTTT. It translates to CASRDRDRVNTEAFF.

This clone was seen a single time. The chain couples TRBV19 to TRBJ1-2; weak D call: TRBD1 (6 bases). V shed 4 bases and J shed 7 bases, with 16 bases lying between them. Germline assignment: CDR1 LNHDA and CDR2 SQIVND (reference sequence). This CDR3 region has 14 residues. CDR3 sequence reads: CASSKGAGDFGYTF. CDR3 nucleotide sequence: TGTGCCAGTAGTAAGGGCGCAGGGGATTTTGGCTACACCTTC.

V is TRBV11-3 and J is TRBJ1-2; no clear D. This CDR3 is 15 amino acids long. Germline V CDR1 and CDR2: SGHNT, YENEEA. Trimming cost V 0 bases and J 6 bases, with 14 bases left between them. The CDR3 loop is CASSLDQSPGDGYTF. CDR3 nucleotides: TGTGCCAGCAGCTTAGACCAGAGTCCCGGTGATGGCTACACCTTC.

Note on this clone: One end of the junction fails to match germline, which may point to a read error. V and J are TRBV5-1 and TRBJ2-5; D is possibly TRBD1 (5 bases). Germline V gene data show CDR1 as SGHRS and CDR2 as YFSETQ. The CDR3 is 14 residues long. CDR3: CASRLGQGKETQYF. CDR3 in DNA: TGCGCCAGCAGGTTGGGGCAGGGAAAAGAGACCCAGTACTTC.

The chain combines TRBV12-5 with TRBJ2-5; possible D gene TRBD1, 5 bases. There are 12 residues in the CDR3. Germline V gives CDR1 LGHNT, CDR2 FRNRAP. The CDR3 loop reads CASKGPGETQYF. The CDR3 coding sequence is TGTGCCAGCAAGGGGCCCGGGGAGACCCAGTACTTC.

This clone was counted between two and nine times. The chain uses TRBV2 and TRBJ2-3; TRBD2 might be the D (5 bases). This CDR3 spans 13 amino acids. Germline CDR1 is SNHLY and CDR2 is FYNNEI. With 7 bases removed from V and 2 bases from J, the gap between germline ends came to 10 bases. In DNA form, the CDR3 reads TGTGCCAGCAAGATCGACTACACAGATACGCAGTATTTT. Its protein product is CASKIDYTDTQYF.

This clone was counted only a few times. The chain has TRBV6-8 and TRBJ1-3; D unresolved. The V and J ends lost 6 bases and 0 bases respectively, with 9 bases between them. Germline V gene data show CDR1 as MNHGY and CDR2 as SAAAGT. The CDR3 spans 14 residues. The CDR3 spells CASSTTASGNTIYF. Here the CDR3 DNA reads TGTGCCAGCAGCACAACAGCCTCTGGAAACACCATATATTTT.

This chain links TRBV5-1 with TRBJ1-3; 12 bases align to TRBD1. J gave up 3 bases and V 1 base, and 11 bases lay outside the gene matches. The CDR3 is made up of 19 amino acids. CDR1 SGHRS and CDR2 YFSETQ come from the germline V gene. Here the CDR3 reads CASSLLPGQGAIYGNTIYF. The CDR3 bases are TGCGCCAGCAGCTTGCTTCCGGGACAGGGGGCTATCTATGGAAACACCATATATTTT.

The J gene is TRBJ2-4, the V gene TRBV10-3; 8 nucleotides match TRBD2. CDR1 ENHRY and CDR2 SYGVKD come from the germline V gene. V shed 2 bases and J 6 bases; nucleotides not matched to a gene: 6. The CDR3 length is 15 residues. This chain's CDR3 is CAISEPSRGGNIQYF. The CDR3 region has the DNA TGTGCCATCAGTGAGCCCAGCCGGGGGGGAAACATTCAGTACTTC.

This clone has a handful of counts. The rearrangement uses TRBV6-8 and TRBJ2-3; tentatively, D is TRBD1 or TRBD2 (6 bases each). Per the germline V gene, CDR1 is MNHGY and CDR2 is SAAAGT. The CDR3 covers 14 residues. Between the trimmed V and J ends, which lost 7 bases and 1 base, there was a span of 12 bases. CDR3 nucleotide sequence: TGTGCCAGCACCGTGGGGGGCCGCACAGATACGCAGTATTTT. This sequence encodes CASTVGGRTDTQYF.

In DNA, the CDR3 is TGTGCCAGTAGTGGGGGGACAGGGAGGGTCACTGAAGCTTTCTTT. Protein sequence: CASSGGTGRVTEAFF. The V gene is TRBV19, the J gene TRBJ1-1; 9 bases match TRBD1. CDR3 length equals 15 residues. Trimming removed 5 bases from V and 4 bases from J; junction bases left unmatched: 8. CDR1 is LNHDA and CDR2 is SQIVND in the germline V gene (reference sequence). The variable domain in full, with the rest retrieved from reference TRBV19 and TRBJ1-1, is DGGITQSPKYLFRKEGQNVTLSCEQNLNHDAMYWYRQDPGQGLRLIYYSQIVNDFQKGDIAEGYSVSREKKESFPLTVTSAQKNPTAFYLCASSGGTGRVTEAFFGQGTRLTVV.

J is TRBJ2-1 and V is TRBV18, with 9 bases that match TRBD1. The V gene end was trimmed by 6 bases and the J gene end by 10 bases; junction bases not matched to a gene: 13. There are 15 residues in the CDR3. Germline CDR1 and CDR2: KGHSH and LQKENI. CDR3 DNA sequence: TGTGCCAGCTCCCCTGCCGGGACAGGGCCGAGGGAGCAGTTCTTC. Its protein is CASSPAGTGPREQFF. Variable domain in full (rest from reference TRBV18 and TRBJ2-1): NAGVMQNPRHLVRRRGQEARLRCSPMKGHSHVYWYRQLPEEGLKFMVYLQKENIIDESGMPKERFSAEFPKEGPSILRIQQVVRGDSAAYFCASSPAGTGPREQFFGPGTRLTVL.

By share, this clone counts as large. V is TRBV6-8 and J is TRBJ2-7, with D tentatively TRBD2 (5 bases). Trimming left V 7 bases short and J 4 bases short, with 11 bases between. Germline values: CDR1 MNHGY, CDR2 SAAAGT. The CDR3 covers 12 residues. Here the CDR3 reads CASIRGRYEQYF. The CDR3 DNA is TGTGCCAGCATACGAGGGAGATACGAGCAGTACTTC.

The chain uses TRBV9 and TRBJ1-2; 10 nucleotides align to TRBD1. With V trimmed by 6 bases and J by 8 bases, 7 bases remained unmatched. CDR3 length: 13 amino acids. Germline CDR1 is SGDLS and CDR2 is YYNGEE. CDR3 nucleotide sequence: TGTGCCAGCAAGGGGACAGGGGTTCAAGGCTACACCTTC. Translation gives CASKGTGVQGYTF.

This clone showed up just a few times. This chain links TRBV6-8 with TRBJ1-3; D is uncertain. The CDR3 has 14 amino acids. Trimming left V 4 bases short and J 2 bases short, with 9 bases between. CDR1 MNHGY and CDR2 SAAAGT come from the germline V gene. CDR3 region: CASSFGRAGNTIYF. The CDR3 nucleotides read TGTGCCAGCAGTTTTGGACGAGCTGGAAACACCATATATTTT.

The chain is built from TRBV28 and TRBJ1-1; D is undetermined. The CDR3 extends over 16 amino acids. Germline V CDR1 and CDR2: MDHEN, SYDVKM. V dropped 8 bases and J dropped 2 bases, with 21 bases sitting between them. DNA for the CDR3: TGTGCCAGCGGACCGGCGTTGCTAAGGCTTAACACTGAAGCTTTCTTT. Translating it yields CASGPALLRLNTEAFF.

In its sample, this clone was seen a few times. The chain links TRBV9 to TRBJ2-2; D gene uncertain. The CDR3 contains 14 residues. Germline V gene sequence: CDR1 SGDLS, CDR2 YYNGEE. Deletions cut 3 bases from V and 1 base from J, with 7 bases between. The DNA of the CDR3 is TGTGCCAGCAGCGGCCGTGTGAACACCGGGGAGCTGTTTTTT. Translated, it gives CASSGRVNTGELFF.

The CDR3 nucleotides read TGTGCCAGCAGTTACTATTCCGTGGGTTCTGGAAACACCATATATTTT. Amino acid sequence: CASSYYSVGSGNTIYF. The chain recombines TRBV6-8 with TRBJ1-3; D is ambiguous. Trimming removed 1 base from V and 1 base from J, with 11 bases in between. The CDR3 runs to 16 residues. Germline V gene data show CDR1 as MNHGY and CDR2 as SAAAGT.